Below are 15 T cell receptor beta chains sequenced from a single sample in a study of T cell responses to AZD1222 COVID-19 vaccine. Libraries were prepared by immunoSEQ multiplex PCR; TCRdb keeps only in-frame clonotypes and omits some of them. The sample lists over 120,000 clones, roughly 87% seen once, with 5.4% in the top ten. This specimen was peripheral blood, taken 28 days after the second dose of the MenACWY control vaccine. Source of these receptors: an adult who received the MenACWY meningococcal vaccine as a control.

Remarks on this clone: Since a far larger clone is one base different, this is likely a read error. V usage is TRBV7-9 and J usage is TRBJ2-3, with D possibly matching TRBD1 (5 bases). Trimming shortened V by 0 bases and J by 1 base, and 5 bases separated the two germline ends. The CDR3 runs 14 residues. Germline lookup yields CDR1 SEHNR and CDR2 FQNEAQ (reference sequence). The CDR3 DNA is TGTGCCAGCAGCTTAGCAGGGGGCACAGATACGCAGTATTTT. This translates into CASSLAGGTDTQYF.

The V gene is TRBV4-3, the J gene TRBJ2-7; D uncertain. V was clipped by 0 bases and J by 3 bases, with 3 bases between them. The V gene's germline CDR1 is LGHNA and CDR2 YSLEER. This CDR3 spans 12 amino acids. The CDR3 region has the DNA TGCGCCAGCAGCCAAGATGGCTACGAGCAGTACTTC. It translates to CASSQDGYEQYF.

This clone was seen only once. The chain is built from TRBV6-5 and TRBJ1-2; the match to TRBD1 covers 7 bases. The CDR3 sequence is 12 residues long. The junction had 8 bases not matched to a gene; V was cut back by 6 bases and J by 10 bases. Per germline, CDR1 MNHEY and CDR2 SVGAGI. CDR3: CASRRTGGPYTF. CDR3 in DNA: TGTGCCAGCAGAAGGACAGGCGGACCCTACACCTTC.

This sequence joins TRBV4-3 and TRBJ2-7; 7 nucleotides align to TRBD2. Germline-derived CDR1 and CDR2 are LGHNA and YSLEER. Trimming removed 0 bases from V and 9 bases from J; junction bases left unmatched: 11. The CDR3 runs to 15 residues. CDR3 amino acids: CASSQDRGGRRWQYF. The CDR3 DNA is TGCGCCAGCAGCCAAGATCGGGGCGGGAGAAGATGGCAGTACTTC.

The chain couples TRBV7-9 to TRBJ2-7; unclear D gene. This CDR3 is built from 14 residues. Trimming removed 2 bases from V and 2 bases from J, with 10 bases in between. Germline CDR1 and CDR2: SEHNR and FQNEAQ (reference sequence). CDR3 loop: CASSLREATYEQYF. The CDR3 DNA sequence: TGTGCCAGCAGCTTACGTGAAGCGACCTACGAGCAGTACTTC.

The chain is built from TRBV30 and TRBJ2-7, with 7 bases matching TRBD2. This CDR3 has 14 amino acids. The trim removed 1 base at V and 3 bases at J, leaving 6 bases unmatched. In germline, CDR1 is GTSNPN, CDR2 SVGIG (reference sequence). The CDR3, as DNA: TGTGCCTGGAGTGGTAGAGCGGGATTCTACGAGCAGTACTTC. Its translation: CAWSGRAGFYEQYF.

The chain has TRBV29-1 and TRBJ1-6, with 7 bases aligning to TRBD1. CDR1 is SQVTM and CDR2 is ANQGSEA in the germline V gene. Losses at the gene ends were 8 bases for V and 9 bases for J; bases not matched to a gene: 19. This CDR3 has 16 residues. In nucleotides, the CDR3 is TGCAGCTCAGAAGTGGACAGGCGGATCCGGGGTTCACCCCTCCACTTT. Translating it yields CSSEVDRRIRGSPLHF.

This chain joins TRBV20-1 and TRBJ2-5; D unresolved. Germline CDR1 DFQATT, CDR2 SNEGSKA (reference sequence). The V end lost 6 bases, the J end lost 2 bases, and 4 bases lay between the germline ends. The CDR3 runs to 10 residues. The CDR3 spells CSAEQETQYF. The CDR3 DNA is TGCAGTGCGGAGCAAGAGACCCAGTACTTC.

V usage is TRBV21-1 and J usage is TRBJ2-7. TRBV21-1 is a pseudogene segment. CDR3 length: 17 residues. This chain's CDR3 is CASSKVSVSESSYEQYF. DNA of the CDR3: TGTGCCAGCAGCAAAGTCTCGGTCAGTGAAAGCTCCTACGAGCAGTACTTC.

The V gene is TRBV10-3, the J gene TRBJ1-2, with D perhaps TRBD1 (6 bases). Germline values: CDR1 ENHRY, CDR2 SYGVKD. This CDR3 spans 14 amino acids. V lost 3 bases to trimming and J lost 4 bases, with 12 bases between them. CDR3 region: CAISEGPQGYGYTF. The CDR3 DNA reads TGTGCCATCAGTGAAGGTCCACAGGGCTATGGCTACACCTTC.

The genes are TRBV12-1 and TRBJ1-6. TRBV12-1 is a pseudogene locus. This CDR3 has 21 amino acids. The CDR3 reads CASSRGLQDNPTSSYNSPLHF. The DNA of the CDR3 is TGTGCCAGCAGCCGCGGGTTACAGGACAACCCCACCAGCTCCTATAATTCACCCCTCCACTTT.

The rearrangement links TRBV21-1 to TRBJ1-2; the listed D gene, TRBD1, was not tested against the DNA. TRBV21-1 has pseudogene status. The CDR3 loop spans 16 amino acids. DNA for the CDR3: TGTGCCAGCAGCAAACCCGGGCCGCAGGGGAACTATGGCTACACCTTC. The encoded protein is CASSKPGPQGNYGYTF.

The rearrangement links TRBV19 to TRBJ1-2; maybe TRBD1 (6 bases). In germline, CDR1 is LNHDA, CDR2 SQIVND (reference sequence). The CDR3 length is 15 residues. Trimming left V 5 bases short and J 3 bases short, with 16 bases between. The CDR3 spells CASSRNRVLDYGYTF. Here the CDR3 DNA reads TGTGCCAGTAGTCGGAACAGGGTTTTAGACTATGGCTACACCTTC. The entire variable domain, with the rest obtained from reference TRBV19 and TRBJ1-2, is as follows: DGGITQSPKYLFRKEGQNVTLSCEQNLNHDAMYWYRQDPGQGLRLIYYSQIVNDFQKGDIAEGYSVSREKKESFPLTVTSAQKNPTAFYLCASSRNRVLDYGYTFGSGTRLTVV.

The gene calls are TRBV6-5 and TRBJ2-3; D is possibly TRBD2 (6 bases). Per the germline V gene, CDR1 is MNHEY and CDR2 is SVGAGI. The V and J ends lost 3 bases and 5 bases respectively, with 9 bases between them. The CDR3 extends over 13 amino acids. The CDR3 DNA reads TGTGCCAGCAGTTATCTGGGAGGAGATACGCAGTATTTT. It is translated as CASSYLGGDTQYF.

The V and J genes are TRBV19 and TRBJ1-5; the D gene is possibly TRBD1 (5 bases). CDR1 and CDR2 (germline): LNHDA, SQIVND (reference sequence). CDR3 length: 14 residues. Trimming removed 6 bases from V and 2 bases from J, with 11 bases in between. The CDR3 DNA reads TGTGCCAGTAGCCAGGGTTTAGGCAATCAGCCCCAGCATTTT. It specifies CASSQGLGNQPQHF.